The clone carrying this TCR beta chain has a handful of counts. Its antigen is not identified. Germline V CDR1 and CDR2: LGHNA, YNFKEQ. V was trimmed by 0 bases and J by 4 bases, leaving 13 bases between them. There are 15 residues in the CDR3. After constant-region reverse-primer amplification, full-length variable regions underwent semi-nested PCR with Nested Universal Primer A. MiXCR, applied by TCRdb to the 5' RACE reads, yields one record per CDR3 protein. The profile shows about 61,000 distinct CDR3 sequences, around 30% of them singletons. CD25-based Treg depletion was applied to purified naive CD4+ T cells. Study results and limitations: Tumor-infiltrating Treg TCR alpha and beta sequences overlapped most with tumor naive CD4+ T cells, then blood naive.

The sequence derives from a female donor with breast cancer. The chain joins TRBV4-2 to TRBJ2-7; D is undetermined. Sequencing was done on a sample of tumor-infiltrating naive CD4+ T cells sorted from the breast tumor. The subset denotes: naive CD4+ T cells, CD4+CD45RA+CD25-. The CDR3 DNA is TGTGCCAGCAGCCAAGAATCTACCCTCCGGTACGAGCAGTACTTC. It encodes CASSQESTLRYEQYF.